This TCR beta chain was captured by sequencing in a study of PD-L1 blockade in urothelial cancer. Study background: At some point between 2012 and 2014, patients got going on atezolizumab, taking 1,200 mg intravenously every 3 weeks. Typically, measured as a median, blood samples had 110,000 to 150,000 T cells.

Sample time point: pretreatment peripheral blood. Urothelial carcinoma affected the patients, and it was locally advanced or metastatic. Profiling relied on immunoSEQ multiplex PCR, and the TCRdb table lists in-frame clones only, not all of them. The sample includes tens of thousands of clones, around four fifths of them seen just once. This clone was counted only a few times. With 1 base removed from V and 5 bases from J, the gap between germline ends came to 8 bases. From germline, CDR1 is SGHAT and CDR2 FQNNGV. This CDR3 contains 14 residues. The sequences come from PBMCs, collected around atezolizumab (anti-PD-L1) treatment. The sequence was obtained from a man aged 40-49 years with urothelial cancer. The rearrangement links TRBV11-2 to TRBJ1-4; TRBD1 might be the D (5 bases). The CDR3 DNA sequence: TGTGCCAGCAGCTTAGGAGGACAAAATGAAAAACTGTTTTTT. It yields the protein CASSLGGQNEKLFF.